These 9 T cell receptor beta chains came from one sample sequenced in a study of early T cells in non-severe SARS-CoV-2 infection. TCRdb re-called the 5' RACE reads through MiXCR, storing one row per CDR3 protein. The table has tens of thousands of distinct CDR3 sequences, roughly 12% seen once; the top ten hold around 6.7%. The source material was whole blood. All receptors come from an adult who was a healthcare worker with PCR-confirmed SARS-CoV-2 infection or an uninfected control (not recorded which).

CDR3 bases: TGTGCCAGCAGTTCTTCCCAGGGTGTACGGGGAAAACTGTTTTTT. Residues: CASSSSQGVRGKLFF. J is TRBJ1-4 and V is TRBV12-3 or TRBV12-4; TRBD1 might be the D (5 bases). V was cut by 4 bases and J by 10 bases, with 19 bases left in between. CDR3 size: 15 residues.

This clonotype was observed at least ten times. The CDR3 coding sequence is TGTGCCAGCAGTTTAGCGGGAAACAATGAGCAGTTCTTC. It is translated as CASSLAGNNEQFF. V and J are TRBV6-6 and TRBJ2-1; 8 bases fit TRBD2. The trim removed 4 bases at V and 5 bases at J, leaving 1 base unmatched. The CDR3 runs 13 residues. Germline V gene sequence: CDR1 MNHNY, CDR2 SVGAGI (reference sequence).

This clonotype came up many times. The chain employs TRBV5-6 and TRBJ2-3; maybe TRBD2 (5 bases). CDR3 size: 15 residues. CDR1 and CDR2 (germline): SGHDT, YYEEEE. Trimming took off 1 base at V and 9 bases at J, with 18 bases between the two ends. The CDR3: CASSLLTNPRTTQYF. The CDR3 coding sequence is TGTGCCAGCAGCTTGTTGACTAACCCTAGGACCACGCAGTATTTT.

This clonotype turned up a few times. The rearrangement uses TRBV5-4 and TRBJ2-7; 10 bases are shared with TRBD2. The CDR3 covers 15 residues. Germline trimming cut 4 bases from V and 0 bases from J; bases unmatched to any gene: 4. Germline V gene sequence: CDR1 SGHNT, CDR2 YYREEE (reference sequence). For the CDR3, the DNA is TGTGCCAGCAGCCGAGGGACTAGCGCCTCCTACGAGCAGTACTTC. It is translated as CASSRGTSASYEQYF.

This clonotype was observed at least ten times. This sequence joins TRBV11-2 and TRBJ2-3; 13 positions match TRBD2. CDR1 SGHAT and CDR2 FQNNGV come from the germline V gene. The CDR3 runs to 16 residues. V was pared by 3 bases and J by 6 bases, with 6 bases of the junction left unmatched. CDR3 DNA: TGTGCCAGCAGCTTGGGACTAGCGGGGCCGTTGGATACGCAGTATTTT. Translated: CASSLGLAGPLDTQYF.

This clonotype was recorded at least ten times. CDR3 amino acids: CASSITPLGTAYEQYF. CDR3 in DNA: TGCGCCAGCAGCATAACACCTCTCGGGACAGCTTACGAGCAGTACTTC. The chain employs TRBV5-1 and TRBJ2-7; TRBD1 aligns across 7 bases. V lost 4 bases, J lost 4 bases, and 14 bases stayed unmatched. Germline V gene sequence: CDR1 SGHRS, CDR2 YFSETQ. This CDR3 has 16 amino acids.

The V call is TRBV12-3 or TRBV12-4, the J call TRBJ2-7; 14 bases are shared with TRBD2. V lost 6 bases and J lost 2; bases outside the gene matches: 9. This CDR3 is built from 17 residues. The CDR3 DNA is TGTGCCAGCAGATCCGGGACTAGCGGGAGTGGGACCTACGAGCAGTACTTC. The encoded protein is CASRSGTSGSGTYEQYF.

The chain combines TRBV28 with TRBJ1-1; unclear D gene. Trimming cost V 7 bases and J 3 bases, with 9 bases left between them. The CDR3 covers 12 residues. In germline, CDR1 is MDHEN, CDR2 SYDVKM. The CDR3 region is CASTTDHTEAFF. CDR3 in DNA: TGTGCCAGCACAACAGATCACACTGAAGCTTTCTTT.

This clonotype was recorded many times. The V gene is TRBV20-1, the J gene TRBJ1-5; possibly TRBD1 for D (5 bases). Per the germline V gene, CDR1 is DFQATT and CDR2 is SNEGSKA (reference sequence). The CDR3 runs to 15 residues. The germline V and J ends were trimmed by 0 bases and 1 base, with 10 bases remaining between them. CDR3 bases: TGCAGTGCTAGAGATTTAGGGGACAGCAATCAGCCCCAGCATTTT. Translating it yields CSARDLGDSNQPQHF.